This T cell receptor (beta chain) was sequenced during a study of blood T cell repertoires in COVID-19. Turning to the study itself: The United States, Italy and Spain supplied acute and convalescent COVID-19 samples.

Germline V gene lookup returns CDR1 LNHDA and CDR2 SQIVND (reference sequence). Trimming took off 1 base at V and 6 bases at J, with 6 bases between the two ends. The CDR3 is 13 amino acids. Original processing methods: Researchers report that nucleated cell counts were estimated from reference gene primer amplification. Profiled with immunoSEQ multiplex PCR; TCRdb holds only in-frame clones, not every one. For V, J and clone size, that table is used; D and trimming come from the DNA. The sample holds roughly 120,000 clones, roughly 80% seen once. The clonotype was recovered from a man aged 70 or older with acute or convalescent COVID-19. The sequencing sample was made of peripheral blood. The genes are TRBV19 and TRBJ2-2; no firm D call. The CDR3 DNA is TGTGCCAGTAGTATAGTAGGAGCCGGGGAGCTGTTTTTT. Protein: CASSIVGAGELFF.